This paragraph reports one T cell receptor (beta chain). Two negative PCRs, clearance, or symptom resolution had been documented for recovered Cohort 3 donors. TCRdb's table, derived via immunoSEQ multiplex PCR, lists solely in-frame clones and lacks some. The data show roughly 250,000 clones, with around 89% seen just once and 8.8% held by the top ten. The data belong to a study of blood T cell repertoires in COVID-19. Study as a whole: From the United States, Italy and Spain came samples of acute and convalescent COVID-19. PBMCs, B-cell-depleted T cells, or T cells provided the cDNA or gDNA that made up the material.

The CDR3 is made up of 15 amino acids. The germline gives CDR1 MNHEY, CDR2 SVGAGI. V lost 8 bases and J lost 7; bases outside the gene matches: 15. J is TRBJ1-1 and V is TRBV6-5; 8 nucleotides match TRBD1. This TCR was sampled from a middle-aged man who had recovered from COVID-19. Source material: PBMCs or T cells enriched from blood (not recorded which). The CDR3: CASSLDAGGVDEAFF. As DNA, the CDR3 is TGTGCCAGCTCGCTGGATGCAGGGGGCGTTGATGAAGCTTTCTTT.